The rows below give T cell receptor beta chains drawn from one sample of a study of cytomegalovirus exposure and HLA in healthy donors. The table came from immunoSEQ multiplex PCR; TCRdb's copy has only in-frame clones and leaves some out. Of about 260,000 clones listed, roughly 81% are singletons. The source material was PBMCs. The origin of the receptors is a woman in her thirties or forties in good health and CMV-seropositive. Both conserved end residues are part of each CDR3. A D gene is named only where the DNA matches it firmly. Clone size is not always given. Where it is, it says once, few, many or a class for expanded clones.

clone size: NA
V gene: TRBV5-4
D gene: TRBD2
J gene: TRBJ2-1
CDR3 DNA: TGTGCCAGCAGCGGAGAGCGGGAGTGGGATGAGCAGTTCTTC
CDR3 protein: CASSGEREWDEQFF

clone size: NA
V gene: TRBV28
D gene: NA
J gene: TRBJ1-5
CDR3 DNA: TGTGCCAGCAGTGGGGGGTTTTTTAGCAATCAGCCCCAGCATTTT
CDR3 protein: CASSGGFFSNQPQHF

clone size: NA
V gene: TRBV7-2
D gene: TRBD2
J gene: TRBJ2-7
CDR3 DNA: TGTGCCAGCAGCACGGGGACTAGCGGAGCCTACGAGCAGTACTTC
CDR3 protein: CASSTGTSGAYEQYF

clone size: few
V gene: TRBV7-9
D gene: TRBD1
J gene: TRBJ2-4
CDR3 DNA: TGTGCCAGCAGCTTAGGGGTAGGACAGGGGAGTGCCAAAAACATTCAGTACTTC
CDR3 protein: CASSLGVGQGSAKNIQYF

clone size: NA
V gene: TRBV5-6
D gene: TRBD1
J gene: TRBJ1-3
CDR3 DNA: TGTGCCAGCAGCTTTCGGGACAGTGGAAACACCATATATTTT
CDR3 protein: CASSFRDSGNTIYF

clone size: once
V gene: TRBV7-2
D gene: NA
J gene: TRBJ1-2
CDR3 DNA: TGTGCCAGCACACCCTCGGGAGGGGGCTACACCTTC
CDR3 protein: CASTPSGGGYTF

clone size: NA
V gene: TRBV27
D gene: NA
J gene: TRBJ1-6
CDR3 DNA: TGTGCCAGCAGTATAATCTATAGCTCCTATAATTCACCCCTCCACTTT
CDR3 protein: CASSIIYSSYNSPLHF

clone size: NA
V gene: TRBV28
D gene: NA
J gene: TRBJ2-1
CDR3 DNA: TGTGCCAGCAGTTTAAGCGCTTTGAATGAGCAGTTCTTC
CDR3 protein: CASSLSALNEQFF

clone size: once
V gene: TRBV7-3
D gene: NA
J gene: TRBJ1-1
CDR3 DNA: TGTGCCAGCAGCTTGACAGTTACCAATGAAGCTTTCTTT
CDR3 protein: CASSLTVTNEAFF

clone size: NA
V gene: TRBV9
D gene: NA
J gene: TRBJ1-4
CDR3 DNA: TGTGCCAGCAGCGTAGATGCCGGGGTCGCAACTAATGAAAAACTGTTTTTT
CDR3 protein: CASSVDAGVATNEKLFF

clone size: NA
V gene: TRBV5-4
D gene: NA
J gene: TRBJ1-2
CDR3 DNA: TGTGCCAGCAGCTTGGAGCAGGGGTATGGCTACACCTTC
CDR3 protein: CASSLEQGYGYTF

clone size: NA
V gene: TRBV28
D gene: NA
J gene: TRBJ1-5
CDR3 DNA: TGTGCCAGCAGCCGCAGGGAGGCCCAGCATTTT
CDR3 protein: CASSRREAQHF

clone size: few
V gene: TRBV10-1
D gene: TRBD1
J gene: TRBJ1-1
CDR3 DNA: TGCGCCAGCAGTCGGACAGGGGAAACTGAAGCTTTCTTT
CDR3 protein: CASSRTGETEAFF

clone size: NA
V gene: TRBV7-3
D gene: NA
J gene: TRBJ2-2
CDR3 DNA: TGTGCCAGCAGCTTAACGTTGGAGCGGTCCACCGGGGAGCTGTTTTTT
CDR3 protein: CASSLTLERSTGELFF

clone size: NA
V gene: TRBV2
D gene: NA
J gene: TRBJ1-1
CDR3 DNA: TGTGCCAGCAGTGTCCGCGGGGGGGGAGGCACTGAAGCTTTCTTT
CDR3 protein: CASSVRGGGGTEAFF

clone size: NA
V gene: TRBV30
D gene: NA
J gene: TRBJ1-1
CDR3 DNA: TGTGCCTGGAGTGTTGGGACTTGGGCCGATTTCTTT
CDR3 protein: CAWSVGTWADFF

clone size: NA
V gene: TRBV12-5
D gene: TRBD2
J gene: TRBJ2-1
CDR3 DNA: TGTGCTAGTGGTTTGGTGACTAGCGGGGCCTTCTACAATGAGCAGTTCTTC
CDR3 protein: CASGLVTSGAFYNEQFF

clone size: NA
V gene: TRBV7-3
D gene: NA
J gene: TRBJ2-7
CDR3 DNA: TGTGCCAGCAGCGACCTCACAGGGTTGAAGTACTTC
CDR3 protein: CASSDLTGLKYF

clone size: NA
V gene: TRBV28
D gene: NA
J gene: TRBJ1-2
CDR3 DNA: TGTGCCAGCAACGGACAGTCCTATGGCTACACCTTC
CDR3 protein: CASNGQSYGYTF

clone size: NA
V gene: TRBV7-8
D gene: TRBD1
J gene: TRBJ1-2
CDR3 DNA: TGTGCCAGCAGCCCCCGGACAGGAGGGGATGGCTACACCTTC
CDR3 protein: CASSPRTGGDGYTF

clone size: once
V gene: TRBV18
D gene: TRBD1
J gene: TRBJ1-6
CDR3 DNA: TGTGCCAGCTCACCGGGGACAGGGGATTCACCCCTCCACTTT
CDR3 protein: CASSPGTGDSPLHF

clone size: NA
V gene: TRBV11-2
D gene: NA
J gene: TRBJ2-7
CDR3 DNA: TGTGCCAGCAGCTTTTCACAGTCCTACGAGCAGTACTTC
CDR3 protein: CASSFSQSYEQYF

clone size: NA
V gene: TRBV27
D gene: TRBD1
J gene: TRBJ1-6
CDR3 DNA: TGTGCCAGCAGTTCCCGGACAGGTTCACCCCTCCACTTT
CDR3 protein: CASSSRTGSPLHF

clone size: NA
V gene: TRBV30
D gene: TRBD2
J gene: TRBJ2-2
CDR3 DNA: TGTGCCTGGAGTCCTAGCGGGAGGGCGAGCGGGGAGCTGTTTTTT
CDR3 protein: CAWSPSGRASGELFF

clone size: NA
V gene: TRBV27
D gene: NA
J gene: TRBJ2-2
CDR3 DNA: TGTGCCAGCAGTTTATCGTTAGGGGCCGGGGAGCTGTTTTTT
CDR3 protein: CASSLSLGAGELFF